The 8 T cell receptor beta chains listed next were all sequenced from one sample in a study of beta chain features in type 1 diabetes. The sequenced template was cDNA made from the entire isolated RNA. Sequencing used immunoSEQ multiplex PCR; TCRdb keeps in-frame clones, though not all of them. The data show 250,000 or so clones, around 68% seen once. Material for sequencing was naive CD4+ T cells from blood. Receptors were obtained from a man aged 30-40 years in good health.

The chain is built from TRBV7-2 and TRBJ1-2; D may be TRBD1 (5 bases). V was clipped by 5 bases and J by 4 bases, with 14 bases between them. The CDR3 contains 14 residues. The germline V gene has CDR1 SGHTA and CDR2 FQGNSA. The CDR3 loop reads CASSPRLGTYGYTF. In DNA form, the CDR3 reads TGTGCCAGCAGCCCTCGGCTGGGGACCTATGGCTACACCTTC.

J is TRBJ2-7 and V is TRBV9; 9 positions match TRBD2. CDR3 length: 15 residues. Per germline, CDR1 SGDLS and CDR2 YYNGEE. The V and J ends lost 0 bases and 7 bases, in that order; junction bases with no gene match: 8. In DNA, the CDR3 is TGTGCCAGCAGCGTAGGACTAGCGGAACCTCTGGAGCAGTACTTC. Its protein is CASSVGLAEPLEQYF.

The J gene is TRBJ2-3, the V gene TRBV6-6, with D perhaps assigned TRBD1 or TRBD2 (5 bases each). Deletions cut 5 bases from V and 0 bases from J, with 12 bases between. The CDR3 loop spans 15 amino acids. Germline CDR1 is MNHNY and CDR2 is SVGAGI (reference sequence). CDR3 DNA: TGTGCCAGCAGTGCCGGGGCAGGGAGCACAGATACGCAGTATTTT. This gives the protein CASSAGAGSTDTQYF.

V usage is TRBV4-1 and J usage is TRBJ2-2; D might be TRBD1 or TRBD2, each matching 5 bases. With 1 base removed from V and 5 bases from J, the gap between germline ends came to 14 bases. Germline V gene lookup returns CDR1 MGHRA and CDR2 YSYEKL. This CDR3 comprises 16 residues. The CDR3 DNA follows: TGCGCCAGCAGCCAAGTTTGGGACCGCCGGACCGGGGAGCTGTTTTTT. Its protein product is CASSQVWDRRTGELFF.

This clone was counted between two and nine times. This rearrangement joins TRBV7-9 to TRBJ2-5; D may be TRBD2 (5 bases). Germline V gene lookup returns CDR1 SEHNR and CDR2 FQNEAQ (reference sequence). The V and J ends lost 1 base and 3 bases respectively, with 12 bases between them. CDR3 size: 15 residues. CDR3 sequence reads: CASSLGLPGKETQYF. Written as DNA, the CDR3 is TGTGCCAGCAGCTTAGGCTTACCGGGGAAAGAGACCCAGTACTTC.

V is TRBV30 and J is TRBJ1-2, with D uncertain. The CDR3 has 11 amino acids. Germline assignment: CDR1 GTSNPN and CDR2 SVGIG (reference sequence). With 5 bases removed from V and 5 bases from J, the gap between germline ends came to 9 bases. The CDR3 loop is CAWLGGYGYTF. The CDR3 DNA reads TGTGCCTGGTTGGGAGGTTATGGCTACACCTTC.

V is TRBV15 and J is TRBJ2-5; no definite D call. V was trimmed by 4 bases and J by 3 bases, leaving 3 bases between them. The CDR3 contains 11 residues. Germline V gene sequence: CDR1 LNHNV, CDR2 YYDKDF (reference sequence). The CDR3 region has the DNA TGTGCCACCAGCATCGAAGAGACCCAGTACTTC. It yields the protein CATSIEETQYF.

The V and J genes are TRBV20-1 and TRBJ2-5; D is perhaps TRBD2 (5 bases). This CDR3 has 11 residues. V dropped 6 bases and J dropped 7 bases, with 12 bases sitting between them. Germline assignment: CDR1 DFQATT and CDR2 SNEGSKA (reference sequence). CDR3 in amino acids: CSAKGGVTQYF. The DNA of the CDR3 is TGCAGTGCCAAAGGAGGTGTGACCCAGTACTTC.